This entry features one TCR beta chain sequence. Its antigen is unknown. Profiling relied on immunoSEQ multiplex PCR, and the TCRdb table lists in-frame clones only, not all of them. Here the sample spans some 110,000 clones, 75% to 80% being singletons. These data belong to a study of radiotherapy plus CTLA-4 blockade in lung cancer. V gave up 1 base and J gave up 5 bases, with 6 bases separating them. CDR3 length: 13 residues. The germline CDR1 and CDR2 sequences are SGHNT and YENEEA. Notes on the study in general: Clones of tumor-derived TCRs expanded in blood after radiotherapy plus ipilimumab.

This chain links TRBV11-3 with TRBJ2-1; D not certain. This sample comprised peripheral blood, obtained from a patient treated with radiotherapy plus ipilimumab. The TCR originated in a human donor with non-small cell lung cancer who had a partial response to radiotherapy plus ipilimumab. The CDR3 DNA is TGTGCCAGCAGCTTAGGCAGAAACAATGAGCAGTTCTTC. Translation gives CASSLGRNNEQFF.